A selection of T cell receptor beta chains follows, all from one sample in a study of T cell clones after liver transplantation. Libraries were prepared by immunoSEQ multiplex PCR; TCRdb keeps only in-frame clonotypes and omits some of them. The table lists some 110,000 clones, roughly nine tenths of them singletons. Sequenced here: CD4+ T cells from blood, sampled 12 months after liver transplant. These receptors all come from a human patient who received a liver transplant. Some of the T cells may derive from the graft donor. CDR3s include the opening cysteine and the closing phenylalanine or tryptophan. Each record gives: CDR3 length, D gene, J gene, clone size, V gene, CDR3 DNA, CDR3 protein. D genes are given only for firm matches. Size is stated for part of the rows, as once, few or many counts, or as a class when the clone is expanded.

>15|NA|TRBJ2-7|NA|TRBV27
TGTGCCAGCAGTCCCCAGGGCGGGACCTCCTACGAGCAGTACTTC
CASSPQGGTSYEQYF
>15|NA|TRBJ1-4|NA|TRBV7-2
TGTGCCAGCAGCGGAGGGGCGCAGGGTAATGAAAAACTGTTTTTT
CASSGGAQGNEKLFF
>15|NA|TRBJ2-1|NA|TRBV4-1
TGCGCCAGCAGCCAAGAGGCTAGCTCCTACAATGAGCAGTTCTTC
CASSQEASSYNEQFF
>15|NA|TRBJ2-4|NA|TRBV28
TGTGCCAGCAGCTCAGGGTGGAGGCTCAAAAACATTCAGTACTTC
CASSSGWRLKNIQYF
>16|TRBD1|TRBJ1-1|medium-sized|TRBV18
TGTGCCAGCTCACCCCTACCGACAGGGCCGGGCGCTGAAGCTTTCTTT
CASSPLPTGPGAEAFF
>14|NA|TRBJ2-2|NA|TRBV4-2
TGTGCCAGCAGCCAAGAATTGACCACCGGGGAGCTGTTTTTT
CASSQELTTGELFF
>15|NA|TRBJ1-1|NA|TRBV5-4
TGTGCCAGCAGCTTCCAGCTCGGGGGGCGAGCTGAAGCTTTCTTT
CASSFQLGGRAEAFF
>13|NA|TRBJ1-5|NA|TRBV16
TGTGCCAGCAGCCAATCAAATGGTCAGCCCCAGCATTTT
CASSQSNGQPQHF
>15|NA|TRBJ1-1|NA|TRBV18
TGTGCCAGCTCACCCTCGGCAGGGGCGGGCGCTGAAGCTTTCTTT
CASSPSAGAGAEAFF
>16|NA|TRBJ2-5|few|TRBV5-1
TGCGCCAGCAGCTTGGCGGGAACTAGACCACAAGAGACCCAGTACTTC
CASSLAGTRPQETQYF
>16|NA|TRBJ2-2|NA|TRBV11-2
TGTGCCAGCAGCTTAGAGGGGGCAGGGACCACCGGGGAGCTGTTTTTT
CASSLEGAGTTGELFF
>15|NA|TRBJ2-5|NA|TRBV18
TGTGCCAGCTCACCAGCAGGACGATCTCAAGAGACCCAGTACTTC
CASSPAGRSQETQYF
>14|TRBD1|TRBJ2-7|NA|TRBV7-6
TGTGCCAGCAGCTTAGAACAGGGGGCAGCCGAGCAGTACTTC
CASSLEQGAAEQYF